The T cell receptor beta chain under discussion was sequenced for a study of regulatory T cells in long-lasting Graves disease. CDR3-region Arm-PCR and iRepertoire HTBI primers produced the TCR beta libraries. TCRdb recomputed calls from the multiplex PCR reads with MiXCR, one row per CDR3 protein. The sample has some 500,000 distinct CDR3 sequences, less than 15% seen once; the top ten hold 8% to 10%. Trimming pared 5 bases from V and 5 bases from J, leaving 8 bases between. This CDR3 spans 12 amino acids. Germline V gives CDR1 SGHVS, CDR2 FQNEAQ. This clonotype was counted at least ten times. The time point here: newly diagnosed GD, antithyroid drugs for less than 3 months. Preparation of the TCR library used RNA extracted from PBMCs. Peripheral blood, 7 to 9.5 milliliters of it, was drawn into EDTA tubes. In addition, the sample was reused for a study of T cells in Graves' hyperthyroidism and ophthalmopathy. That paper adds: The TCR CDR3 was amplified in a first-round RT-PCR using the HTBI primer set.

V gene TRBV7-8 combines with J gene TRBJ2-3; D ambiguous. The source is a man aged 30 to 45 with Graves disease. Sequencing used peripheral blood mononuclear cells (PBMCs), obtained at new diagnosis, from a patient treated with antithyroid drugs. CDR3 region: CASSPLEDTQYF. The CDR3 DNA reads as TGTGCCAGCAGCCCTCTGGAAGATACGCAGTATTTT.